This T cell receptor beta chain was sequenced in a study of cytomegalovirus exposure and HLA in healthy donors listed by TCRdb under 2017. Regarding the complete study: The 500 to 800 repertoires of the first cohort and the roughly 110 validation repertoires were produced on the same platform, according to a later analysis. The study was designed to test whether signatures of past pathogen exposure could be identified by cataloging public T cell receptors. Besides the first cohort of roughly 660 subjects, a separate validation cohort made up of over 100 different subjects was used. The study combined high-throughput TCR immunosequencing, statistical association of individual TCRs with disease status, and machine learning to predict cytomegalovirus infection status.

From the cysteine up to the phenylalanine, the CDR3 has a length of 16 residues. Only the CDR3 portion is preserved as DNA: 48 bases, with reading frame beginning at the first base. V lost 5 bases and J lost 9 bases, and the count of bases not matched to a germline gene is 12. CDR1 SEHNR and CDR2 FQNEAQ are derived from the germline V gene (reference sequence). Remarks on this clone: Which antigen it targets is not known. There are no base qualities to consult, and no much larger clone falls within one base.

The library was produced with the immunoSEQ multiplex PCR assay. On the study's bioinformatics: A statistical classification framework was developed to diagnose cytomegalovirus status using the catalog of TCR beta chain sequences. Held by TCRdb, this immuneACCESS table contains in-frame sequences only and omits some clones. Under half of the omission traces to an unresolved V gene where checked; the cause of the rest is unknown. That table supplies the V and J calls and clone size; D and trimming were determined from the DNA. The sample contains 55,000 to 80,000 clones, around 95% of them found a single time. The biggest ten clones account for 6.5% to 9% of the sample. General conclusions and limits of the study: In vitro tests confirmed that a few of the cytomegalovirus-associated TCR beta chains recognize cytomegalovirus antigens. The study listed 150 to 200 TCR beta chains as associated with cytomegalovirus. In both the original and validation cohorts, the classifier was reported to diagnose cytomegalovirus status with high specificity and sensitivity. A later analysis found that TCRs clustered in the first cohort also tended to co-occur in the 95 to 150 validation repertoires, with 90% to 95% of cluster scores above 0. It was suggested by the authors that the approach could potentially be generalized to other disease states and immunological phenotypes. While some public TCRs were present in many individuals, most TCR sequences turned up only very rarely across donors. All 120 or so repertoires were used to score co-occurrence in the validation cohort in a later analysis, because that analysis had no HLA typing for the cohort.

The donors belonged to the validation cohort of around 130 subjects, which was separate from the approximately 610-subject first cohort. Specimen: PBMCs. This sequence originates from a woman aged 18 to 35 in good health and CMV-seropositive. The chain is made from TRBV7-9 and TRBJ2-1; 11 middle bases align to TRBD1. The CDR3 loop reads CASSHNRDRGVGEQFF. In nucleotide form, the sequence is TGTGCCAGCAGCCACAACCGGGACAGGGGGGTGGGTGAGCAGTTCTTC.